Listed below are T cell receptor beta chains from one sample, sequenced in a study of T cell clonotyping in hematopoietic cell transplantation. Only in-frame clones appear in the TCRdb table, and some are missing; sequencing was by immunoSEQ multiplex PCR. The profile covers about 70,000 clones, with 94% appearing a single time and roughly 1.5% taken by the ten largest. Sequencing input: peripheral blood mononuclear cells. These receptors came from a man aged 45-65 years in good health. Some clones in this sample may be carry-over from other donors' samples. The CDR3 runs from the conserved cysteine through the conserved F or W. D genes are given only for firm matches. The listing skips clone size in some rows; elsewhere it reads once, few, many or a size class.

>-|TRBJ2-5|TRBV6-1|once
TGTGCCAGCAGTGCAGCTAGAACGGGGCAAGGGACCCAGTACTTC
CASSAARTGQGTQYF
>TRBD2|TRBJ2-3|TRBV30|-
TGTGCCTGGAGTGGACTAGCGGGAGCCACAGATACGCAGTATTTT
CAWSGLAGATDTQYF
>-|TRBJ2-2|TRBV7-3|-
TGTGCCAGCAGCTTCACCGGGTACACCGGGGAGCTGTTTTTT
CASSFTGYTGELFF
>TRBD2|TRBJ2-5|TRBV9|-
TGTGCCAGCAGCGTAGCTACCTCCGCCGGGGGGGGGATACAAGAGACCCAGTACTTC
CASSVATSAGGGIQETQYF
>-|TRBJ1-1|TRBV14|-
TGTGCCAGCAGCTCAGGGTTGAACACTGAAGCTTTCTTT
CASSSGLNTEAFF
>-|TRBJ1-1|TRBV5-1|-
TGCGCCAGCAGCTTGGGCGGACAGCTAAACACTGAAGCTTTCTTT
CASSLGGQLNTEAFF
>-|TRBJ2-7|TRBV28|-
TGTGCCAGTCCCCCGAGGGACTTTACAACCTACGAGCAGTACTTC
CASPPRDFTTYEQYF
>-|TRBJ1-2|TRBV28|-
TGTGCCAGCAGTTCGGACACTCGAAACTATGGCTACACCTTC
CASSSDTRNYGYTF
>-|TRBJ1-1|TRBV19|-
TGTGCCAGTAGCAAAATTAAGACTGAAGCTTTCTTT
CASSKIKTEAFF
>-|TRBJ2-1|TRBV30|-
TGTGCCTGCCTTTTGGACCCCGTTATCTACAATGAGCAGTTCTTC
CACLLDPVIYNEQFF
>TRBD1|TRBJ2-1|TRBV11-2|-
TGTGCCAGCAGCTCGGGACAGAAAATCGTCAATGAGCAGTTCTTC
CASSSGQKIVNEQFF
>-|TRBJ2-7|TRBV6-1|-
TGTGCCAGCAGTGAAGTATTTATAAAGAACGAGCAGTACTTC
CASSEVFIKNEQYF
>TRBD1|TRBJ1-6|TRBV19|-
TGTGCCAGTGGACACCGACCAGACAGGGGCCATTGGGGCAACGGTTCACCCCTCCACTTT
CASGHRPDRGHWGNGSPLHF
>-|TRBJ2-5|TRBV5-6|-
TGTGCCAGCAGCTACGTTTCAGGGGAGACCCAGTACTTC
CASSYVSGETQYF
>-|TRBJ1-2|TRBV5-6|-
TGTGCCAGCAGCTTGGCCGGGGGCGGCTACACCTTC
CASSLAGGGYTF
>TRBD2|TRBJ2-2|TRBV11-2|-
TGTGCCAGCAGCTTAGGTAGCGGGAGGGCCAGGAACACCGGGGAGCTGTTTTTT
CASSLGSGRARNTGELFF
>TRBD1|TRBJ2-7|TRBV10-3|-
TGTGCCATCAGTGATAACAGGGGCCTCTACGAGCAGTACTTC
CAISDNRGLYEQYF
>TRBD1|TRBJ2-7|TRBV7-9|-
TGTGCCAGCAGCTTAAACAGGGGGCAGAACGAGCAGTACTTC
CASSLNRGQNEQYF
>-|TRBJ2-7|TRBV18|-
TGTGCCAGCTCAACCAGGAGGCAGGGGGGATACGAGCAGTACTTC
CASSTRRQGGYEQYF
>-|TRBJ2-7|TRBV5-1|-
TGCGCCAGCAGCTTCGACGAGGGCGAGCAGTACTTC
CASSFDEGEQYF
>-|TRBJ2-7|TRBV27|-
TGTGCCAGCAGTTTATTACCACCGGGACCCAACGAGCAGTACTTC
CASSLLPPGPNEQYF
>-|TRBJ1-3|TRBV6-5|-
TGTGCCAGCAGTTATTGGCGCGGGTCTGGAAACACCATATATTTT
CASSYWRGSGNTIYF
>-|TRBJ2-7|TRBV7-2|-
TGTGCCAGCAGCTTAGACGCCTCCTACGAGCAGTACTTC
CASSLDASYEQYF
>TRBD1|TRBJ1-5|TRBV15|-
TGTGCCACCAGCAGATCGGGACAGGCTGGCAATCAGCCCCAGCATTTT
CATSRSGQAGNQPQHF
>-|TRBJ1-1|TRBV5-1|-
TGCGCCAGCAGCTTGCCTGAGGGACCTGAAGCTTTCTTT
CASSLPEGPEAFF
>-|TRBJ1-5|TRBV18|few
TGTGCCAGCTCACCCGACAGCAATCAGCCCCAGCATTTT
CASSPDSNQPQHF
>TRBD2|TRBJ2-3|TRBV27|once
TGTGCCAGCAGTTTAGGCGGGAGTTCTACAGATACGCAGTATTTT
CASSLGGSSTDTQYF